This TCR beta chain was observed in a study of T cells in Graves' hyperthyroidism and ophthalmopathy. Whole-study findings and limits: Most clonotypes that expanded in the thyroid above 0.001 also showed up in blood.

This clonotype was seen a few times. The antigen is undetermined. The CDR3 sequence is 17 residues long. V gave up 1 base and J gave up 0 bases, with 10 bases separating them. Germline CDR1 is LNHDA and CDR2 is SQIVND (reference sequence). From RNA transcripts, TCR beta CDR3 regions were amplified. During a first-round RT-PCR of the TCR CDR3, the HTBI primer set was used. TCRdb independently ran MiXCR on the multiplex PCR reads; one entry per CDR3 protein. The table includes about 530,000 distinct CDR3 sequences, roughly 18% detected once. J is TRBJ2-6 and V is TRBV19; D tentatively fits TRBD1 or TRBD2 (5 bases each). This receptor was taken from a woman younger than 35 with Graves' ophthalmopathy. Sequencing was done on a sample of blood. In DNA, the CDR3 is TGTGCCAGTAGTATAGCGGGACGCGGCTCTGGGGCCAACGTCCTGACTTTC. This gives the protein CASSIAGRGSGANVLTF.